This passage covers 15 T cell receptor beta chains from one sample sequenced in a study of shared clonotypes between healthy human individuals. Repertoires were generated with immunoSEQ multiplex PCR, while TCRdb's copy carries only in-frame clones and drops some. Found here are under 2,500,000 clones, 90% to 97% of them singletons; the top ten hold around 0.13%. The material sequenced was naive CD4+ T cells sorted from blood. Indicated subset: CD45RA+ positively selected. These receptors all come from a man between 18 and 29 years old in good health.

The genes are TRBV19 and TRBJ1-5; 8 bases line up with TRBD1. J gave up 3 bases and V 4 bases, and 8 bases lay outside the gene matches. Germline CDR1 LNHDA, CDR2 SQIVND (reference sequence). CDR3 size: 16 residues. The CDR3, as DNA: TGTGCCAGTAGTACCCAGACAGGGGTTAACAATCAGCCCCAGCATTTT. It is translated as CASSTQTGVNNQPQHF.

The chain combines TRBV7-2 with TRBJ2-7, with TRBD1 identical over 9 bases. The junction had 8 bases not matched to a gene; V was cut back by 4 bases and J by 7 bases. The CDR3 spans 14 residues. CDR1 is SGHTA and CDR2 is FQGNSA in the germline V gene. The CDR3 nucleotides read TGTGCCAGCAGCTCCGGGACAGGGTTTGGGGAGCAGTACTTC. This codes for CASSSGTGFGEQYF.

Here the CDR3 DNA reads TGTGCCACCAGCCTCCCTATAAGGCGGGAGGGCCGGGTTGAGCAGTTCTTC. Amino acids: CATSLPIRREGRVEQFF. The chain uses TRBV15 and TRBJ2-1; 9 nucleotides align to TRBD2. J lost 9 bases, V lost 5 bases, and 17 bases had no gene match. CDR3 length equals 17 residues. The germline CDR1 and CDR2 sequences are LNHNV and YYDKDF (reference sequence).

The chain joins TRBV5-1 to TRBJ2-7; a weak D match, TRBD1 (5 bases). V lost 0 bases and J 0 bases, leaving 13 bases between the germline ends. The length of the CDR3 is 16 residues. Germline loops: CDR1 SGHRS, CDR2 YFSETQ. As DNA, the CDR3 is TGCGCCAGCAGCTTGGGGGGCCCCATAACCTCCTACGAGCAGTACTTC. Translated, it gives CASSLGGPITSYEQYF.

The rearrangement uses TRBV5-1 and TRBJ1-1; D remains unclear. Trimming left V 0 bases short and J 4 bases short, with 7 bases between. Germline CDR1 SGHRS, CDR2 YFSETQ. The CDR3 loop spans 13 amino acids. For the CDR3, the DNA is TGCGCCAGCAGCTTGGAGTTGAGCACTGAAGCTTTCTTT. It yields the protein CASSLELSTEAFF.

The V gene is TRBV28, the J gene TRBJ2-6; 8 bases are a match to TRBD2. The CDR3 has 14 residues. The V gene end was trimmed by 8 bases and the J gene end by 4 bases; junction bases not matched to a gene: 4. The germline gives CDR1 MDHEN, CDR2 SYDVKM. CDR3 nucleotides: TGTGCCAGCCGCGGGGGGAGCGGGGCCAACGTCCTGACTTTC. Its translation: CASRGGSGANVLTF.

The chain joins TRBV7-2 to TRBJ1-4; a weak D match, TRBD1 (6 bases). The CDR3 runs 14 residues. Germline CDR1 SGHTA, CDR2 FQGNSA. V was cut by 4 bases and J by 4 bases, with 10 bases left in between. The CDR3 coding sequence is TGTGCCAGCAGCTCACAGGGTCATAATGAAAAACTGTTTTTT. Translation: CASSSQGHNEKLFF.

The genes are TRBV6-1 and TRBJ1-1; possibly TRBD1 for D (6 bases). In germline, CDR1 is MNHNS, CDR2 SASEGT. The CDR3 is made up of 11 amino acids. V lost 6 bases to trimming and J lost 8 bases, with 10 bases between them. CDR3 protein: CASRRTAEAFF. The CDR3 coding sequence is TGTGCCAGCAGACGGACAGCGGAAGCTTTCTTT.

The V and J genes are TRBV6-6 and TRBJ2-7, with 7 bases aligning to TRBD1. V gave up 8 bases and J gave up 2 bases; unmatched junction bases: 9. The CDR3 spans 14 residues. Looked up from germline, CDR1 is MNHNY and CDR2 is SVGAGI (reference sequence). The DNA for the CDR3 is TGTGCCAGCCGCTGGGGGCAGGGGGCCTACGAGCAGTACTTC. Protein: CASRWGQGAYEQYF.

As for this clone: This specimen includes other DNA sequences encoding the same CDR3. The V call is TRBV7-2, the J call TRBJ2-5; no firm D call. The CDR3 consists of 13 residues. Germline values: CDR1 SGHTA, CDR2 FQGNSA. Trimming cost V 1 base and J 1 base, with 4 bases left between them. In DNA, the CDR3 is TGTGCCAGCAGCTTAGTGGCCCAAGAGACCCAGTACTTC. Protein: CASSLVAQETQYF.

The table lists this clone with a count of one. Here the CDR3 DNA reads TGTGCCACCAGCAGAGGGCCCGGTCAGGGCCAAAACATTCAGTACTTC. It yields the protein CATSRGPGQGQNIQYF. This chain uses TRBV15 with TRBJ2-4, with D maybe TRBD1 (5 bases). CDR3 length equals 16 residues. V lost 1 base and J lost 5, with 15 bases in between. The germline CDR1 and CDR2 sequences are LNHNV and YYDKDF (reference sequence).

The chain has TRBV5-1 and TRBJ2-2; 10 bases fit TRBD2. The CDR3 runs to 17 residues. With V trimmed by 2 bases and J by 5 bases, 9 bases remained unmatched. CDR1 and CDR2 (germline): SGHRS, YFSETQ. The CDR3 sequence: CASSFTASGSMTGELFF. The CDR3 nucleotides read TGCGCCAGCAGCTTCACGGCTAGCGGGAGTATGACCGGGGAGCTGTTTTTT.

The chain combines TRBV12-5 with TRBJ1-5; tentative D call: TRBD1 (5 bases). The CDR3 spans 13 residues. CDR1 and CDR2 (germline): LGHNT, FRNRAP. V lost 3 bases and J 5 bases, leaving 8 bases between the germline ends. Here the CDR3 reads CASGFGGDQPQHF. CDR3 DNA: TGTGCTAGTGGTTTCGGAGGGGATCAGCCCCAGCATTTT.

The V and J genes are TRBV5-1 and TRBJ2-4, with 8 nucleotides matching TRBD1. The junction had 1 base not matched to a gene; V was cut back by 2 bases and J by 0 bases. The CDR3 is made up of 15 amino acids. Germline CDR1 SGHRS, CDR2 YFSETQ. The CDR3 DNA is TGCGCCAGCAGCTTTCAGGGGGCAGCCAAAAACATTCAGTACTTC. Protein sequence: CASSFQGAAKNIQYF.

With regard to this clone: The same CDR3 also results from other DNA sequences found in this sample. The gene calls are TRBV30 and TRBJ1-5, with D uncertain. Germline lookup yields CDR1 GTSNPN and CDR2 SVGIG (reference sequence). The CDR3 is made up of 13 amino acids. The ends were cut back, 3 bases at V and 0 bases at J, with 6 bases in the middle. CDR3 loop: CAWSPGSNQPQHF. In DNA, the CDR3 is TGTGCCTGGAGCCCCGGTAGCAATCAGCCCCAGCATTTT.